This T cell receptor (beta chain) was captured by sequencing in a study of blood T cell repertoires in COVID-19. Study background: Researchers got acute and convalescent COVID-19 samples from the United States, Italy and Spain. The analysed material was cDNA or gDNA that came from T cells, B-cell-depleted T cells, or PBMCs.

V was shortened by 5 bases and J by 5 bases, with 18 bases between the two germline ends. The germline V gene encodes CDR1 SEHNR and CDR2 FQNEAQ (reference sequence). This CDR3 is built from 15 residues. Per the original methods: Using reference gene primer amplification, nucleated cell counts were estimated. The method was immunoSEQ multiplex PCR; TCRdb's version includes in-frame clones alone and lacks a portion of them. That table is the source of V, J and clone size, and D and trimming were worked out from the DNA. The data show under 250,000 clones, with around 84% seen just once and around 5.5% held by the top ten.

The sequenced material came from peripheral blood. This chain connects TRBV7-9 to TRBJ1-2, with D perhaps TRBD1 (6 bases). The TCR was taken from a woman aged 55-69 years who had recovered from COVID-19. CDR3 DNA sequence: TGTGCCAGCAGCCCCCGGGACAACTTCGTTTATGGCTACACCTTC. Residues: CASSPRDNFVYGYTF.